This T cell receptor beta chain was captured by sequencing in a study of shared clonotypes between healthy human individuals. Study-level results: Large sequencing depth failed to make sorted-subset sequencing complete, rarefaction showed. Naive subsets generally exceeded memory subsets in estimated richness.

In the case of this clone: The antigen remains undetermined.

Assay: immunoSEQ multiplex PCR; the TCRdb copy retains only in-frame clones and omits some. The sample has around 2.5 million clones; over 85% are singletons. V lost 3 bases to trimming and J lost 2 bases, with 13 bases between them. Germline assignment: CDR1 SEHNR and CDR2 FQNEAQ (reference sequence). CDR3 length: 15 amino acids. The chain has TRBV7-9 and TRBJ1-1; D possibly corresponds to TRBD1 (6 bases). The TCR sequence derives from a man in his late teens or twenties in good health. Some clones in this sample may be carry-over from other donors' samples. Sample: naive CD4+ T cells from PBMCs. The subset was: CD45RA+ positively selected. CDR3 loop: CASSFRGRGNTEAFF. The CDR3 DNA follows: TGTGCCAGCAGCTTTCGCGGCAGGGGCAACACTGAAGCTTTCTTT.